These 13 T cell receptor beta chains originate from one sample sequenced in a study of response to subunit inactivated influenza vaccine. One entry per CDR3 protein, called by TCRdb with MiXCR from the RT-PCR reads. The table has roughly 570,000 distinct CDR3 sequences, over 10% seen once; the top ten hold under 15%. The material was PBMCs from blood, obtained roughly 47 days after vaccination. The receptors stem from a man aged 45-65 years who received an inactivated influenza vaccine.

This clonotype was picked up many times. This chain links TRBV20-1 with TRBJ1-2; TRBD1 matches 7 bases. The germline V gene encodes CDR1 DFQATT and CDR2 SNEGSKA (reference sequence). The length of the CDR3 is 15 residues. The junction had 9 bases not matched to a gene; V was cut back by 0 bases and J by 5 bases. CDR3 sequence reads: CSAREPDRSSYGYTF. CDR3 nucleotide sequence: TGCAGTGCTAGAGAGCCGGACAGGTCTTCATATGGCTACACCTTC.

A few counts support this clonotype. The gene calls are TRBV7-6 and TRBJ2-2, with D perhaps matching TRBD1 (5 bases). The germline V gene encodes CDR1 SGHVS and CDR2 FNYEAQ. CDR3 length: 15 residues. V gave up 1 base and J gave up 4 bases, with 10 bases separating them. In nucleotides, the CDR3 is TGTGCCAGCAGCTTAGTTCCAGGGATCACCGGGGAGCTGTTTTTT. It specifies CASSLVPGITGELFF. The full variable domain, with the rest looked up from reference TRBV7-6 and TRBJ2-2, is GAGVSQSPRYKVTKRGQDVALRCDPISGHVSLYWYRQALGQGPEFLTYFNYEAQQDKSGLPNDRFSAERPEGSISTLTIQRTEQRDSAMYRCASSLVPGITGELFFGEGSRLTVL.

The CDR3 sequence is CSAIGTGDYEQYF. As DNA, the CDR3 is TGCAGTGCTATCGGGACAGGGGATTACGAGCAGTACTTC. The chain joins TRBV20-1 to TRBJ2-7; 10 nucleotides line up with TRBD1. Germline lookup yields CDR1 DFQATT and CDR2 SNEGSKA (reference sequence). CDR3 length: 13 residues. J was trimmed by 4 bases and V by 4 bases; bases with no gene match: 4.

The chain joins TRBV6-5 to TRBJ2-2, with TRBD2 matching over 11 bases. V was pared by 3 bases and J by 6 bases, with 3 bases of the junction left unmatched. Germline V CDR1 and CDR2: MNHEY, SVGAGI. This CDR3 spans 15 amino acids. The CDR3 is CASSYSGGAAGELFF. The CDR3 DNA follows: TGTGCCAGCAGTTATAGCGGGGGGGCTGCCGGGGAGCTGTTTTTT.

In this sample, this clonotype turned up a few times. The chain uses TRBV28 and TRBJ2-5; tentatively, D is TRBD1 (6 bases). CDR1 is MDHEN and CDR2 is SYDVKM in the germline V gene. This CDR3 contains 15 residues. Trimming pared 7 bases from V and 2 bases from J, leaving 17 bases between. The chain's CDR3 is CASTQAGAGQETQYF. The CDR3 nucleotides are TGTGCCAGCACCCAAGCAGGGGCAGGACAAGAGACCCAGTACTTC.

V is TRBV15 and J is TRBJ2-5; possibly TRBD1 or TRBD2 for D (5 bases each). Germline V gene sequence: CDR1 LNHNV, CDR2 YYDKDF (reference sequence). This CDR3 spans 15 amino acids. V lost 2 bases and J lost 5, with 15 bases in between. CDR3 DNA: TGTGCCACCAGCAGATTAAGGGGATGGAGGGAGACCCAGTACTTC. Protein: CATSRLRGWRETQYF.

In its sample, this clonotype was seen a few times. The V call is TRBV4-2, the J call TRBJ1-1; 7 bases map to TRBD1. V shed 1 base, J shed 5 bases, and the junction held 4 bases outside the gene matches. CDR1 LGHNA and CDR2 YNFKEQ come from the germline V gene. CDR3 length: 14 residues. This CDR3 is CASSQGDRETEAFF. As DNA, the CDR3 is TGTGCCAGCAGCCAAGGAGACAGGGAGACTGAAGCTTTCTTT.

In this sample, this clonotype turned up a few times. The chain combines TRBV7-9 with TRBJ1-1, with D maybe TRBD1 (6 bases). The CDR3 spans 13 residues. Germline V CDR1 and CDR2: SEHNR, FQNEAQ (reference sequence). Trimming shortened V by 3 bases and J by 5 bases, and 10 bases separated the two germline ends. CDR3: CASSLTGQTEAFF. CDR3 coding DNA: TGTGCCAGCAGCTTGACAGGACAAACTGAAGCTTTCTTT.

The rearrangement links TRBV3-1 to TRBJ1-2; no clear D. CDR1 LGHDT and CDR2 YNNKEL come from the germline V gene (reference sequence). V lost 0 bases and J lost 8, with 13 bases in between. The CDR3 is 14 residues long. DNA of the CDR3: TGTGCCAGCAGCCAAGATTCTGCCTCGGGCGGCTACACCTTC. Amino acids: CASSQDSASGGYTF.

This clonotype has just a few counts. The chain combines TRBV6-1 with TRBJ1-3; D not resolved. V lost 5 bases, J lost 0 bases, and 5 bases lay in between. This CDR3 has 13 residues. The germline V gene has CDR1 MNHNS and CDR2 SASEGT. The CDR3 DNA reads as TGTGCCAGCAGTACGGACTCTGGAAACACCATATATTTT. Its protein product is CASSTDSGNTIYF.

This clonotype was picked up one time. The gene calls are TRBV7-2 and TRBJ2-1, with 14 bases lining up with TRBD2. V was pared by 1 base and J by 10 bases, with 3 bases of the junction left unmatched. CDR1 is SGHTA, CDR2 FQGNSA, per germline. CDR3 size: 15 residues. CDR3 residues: CASSLGLAGGQEQFF. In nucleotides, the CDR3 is TGTGCCAGCAGCTTAGGACTAGCGGGGGGGCAGGAGCAGTTCTTC.

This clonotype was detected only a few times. CDR3 nucleotide sequence: TGCAGTGCTATCCCCTGGGGGACTAGCCAACTGGCCGGGCAGTTCTTC. Its protein is CSAIPWGTSQLAGQFF. This chain uses TRBV20-1 with TRBJ2-1; 9 bases agree with TRBD2. Germline CDR1 and CDR2: DFQATT and SNEGSKA (reference sequence). CDR3 length equals 16 residues. The J segment lost 12 bases and the V segment lost 4 bases, leaving 19 bases of the junction unmatched.

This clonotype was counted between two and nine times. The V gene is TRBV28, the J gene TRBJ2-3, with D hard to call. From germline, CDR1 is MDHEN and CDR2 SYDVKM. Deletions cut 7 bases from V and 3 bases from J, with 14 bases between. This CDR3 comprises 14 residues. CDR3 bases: TGTGCCAGCATGGGTATTTGGGGAACAGATACGCAGTATTTT. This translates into CASMGIWGTDTQYF.